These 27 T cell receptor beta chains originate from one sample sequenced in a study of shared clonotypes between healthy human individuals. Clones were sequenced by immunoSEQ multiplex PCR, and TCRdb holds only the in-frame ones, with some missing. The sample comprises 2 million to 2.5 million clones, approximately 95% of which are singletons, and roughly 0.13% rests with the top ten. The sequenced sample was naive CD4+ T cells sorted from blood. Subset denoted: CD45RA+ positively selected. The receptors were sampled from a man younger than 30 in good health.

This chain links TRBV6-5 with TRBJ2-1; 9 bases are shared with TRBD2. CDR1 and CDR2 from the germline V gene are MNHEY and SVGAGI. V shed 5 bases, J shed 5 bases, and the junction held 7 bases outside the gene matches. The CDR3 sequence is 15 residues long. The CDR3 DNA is TGTGCCAGCAGTCCCTCTAGCGGGACAGACAATGAGCAGTTCTTC. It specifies CASSPSSGTDNEQFF.

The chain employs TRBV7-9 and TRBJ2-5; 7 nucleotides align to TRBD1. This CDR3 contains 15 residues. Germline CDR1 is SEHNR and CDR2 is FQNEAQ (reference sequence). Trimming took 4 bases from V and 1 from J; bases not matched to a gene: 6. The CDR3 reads CASSSRTGPQETQYF. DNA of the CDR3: TGTGCCAGCAGCTCGAGGACAGGACCCCAAGAGACCCAGTACTTC.

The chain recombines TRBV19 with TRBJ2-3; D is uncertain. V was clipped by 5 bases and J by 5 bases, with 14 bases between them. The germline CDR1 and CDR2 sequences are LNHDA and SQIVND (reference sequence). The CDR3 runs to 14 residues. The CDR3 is CASSFDLTGDTQYF. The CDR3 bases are TGTGCCAGTAGTTTCGACCTCACGGGAGATACGCAGTATTTT.

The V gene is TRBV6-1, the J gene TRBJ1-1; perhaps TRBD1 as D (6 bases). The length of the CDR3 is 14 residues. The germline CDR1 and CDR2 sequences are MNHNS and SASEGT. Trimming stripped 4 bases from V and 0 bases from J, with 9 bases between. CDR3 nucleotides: TGTGCCAGCAGTGTAACAGGGATGAACACTGAAGCTTTCTTT. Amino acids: CASSVTGMNTEAFF.

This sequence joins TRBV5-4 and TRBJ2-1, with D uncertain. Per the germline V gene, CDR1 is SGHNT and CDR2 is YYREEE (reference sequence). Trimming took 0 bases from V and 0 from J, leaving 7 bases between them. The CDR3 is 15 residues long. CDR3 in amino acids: CASSLAGISYNEQFF. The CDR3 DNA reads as TGTGCCAGCAGCTTGGCGGGTATCTCCTACAATGAGCAGTTCTTC.

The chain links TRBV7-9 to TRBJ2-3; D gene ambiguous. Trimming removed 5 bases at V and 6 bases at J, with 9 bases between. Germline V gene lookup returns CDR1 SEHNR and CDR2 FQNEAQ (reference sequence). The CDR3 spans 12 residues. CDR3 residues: CASSHGRDTQYF. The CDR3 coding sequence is TGTGCCAGCAGCCACGGCAGGGATACGCAGTATTTT.

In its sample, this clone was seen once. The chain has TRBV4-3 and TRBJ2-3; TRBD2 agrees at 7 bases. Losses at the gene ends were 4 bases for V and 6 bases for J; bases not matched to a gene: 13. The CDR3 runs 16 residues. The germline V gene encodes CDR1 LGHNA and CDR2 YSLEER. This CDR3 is CASSRGGGSGWDTQYF. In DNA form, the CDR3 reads TGCGCCAGCAGCCGGGGGGGAGGGAGTGGCTGGGATACGCAGTATTTT.

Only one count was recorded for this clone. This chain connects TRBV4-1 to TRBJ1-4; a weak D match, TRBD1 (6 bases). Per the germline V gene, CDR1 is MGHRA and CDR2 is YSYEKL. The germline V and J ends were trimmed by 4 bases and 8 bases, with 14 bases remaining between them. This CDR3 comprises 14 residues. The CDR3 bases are TGCGCCAGCAGCCTCGGGGGGGGCCGCGAAAAACTGTTTTTT. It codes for CASSLGGGREKLFF.

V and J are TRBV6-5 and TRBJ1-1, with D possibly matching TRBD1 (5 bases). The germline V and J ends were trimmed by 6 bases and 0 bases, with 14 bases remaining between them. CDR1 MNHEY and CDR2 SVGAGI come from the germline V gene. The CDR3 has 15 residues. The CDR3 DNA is TGTGCCAGCAGACGTCCGGGGGGGATGAACACTGAAGCTTTCTTT. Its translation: CASRRPGGMNTEAFF.

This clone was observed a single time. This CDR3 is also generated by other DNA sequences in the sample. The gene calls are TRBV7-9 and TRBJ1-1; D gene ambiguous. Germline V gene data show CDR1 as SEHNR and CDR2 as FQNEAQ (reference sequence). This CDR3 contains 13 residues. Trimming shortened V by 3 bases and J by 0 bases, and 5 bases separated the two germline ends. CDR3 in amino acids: CASSLALNTEAFF. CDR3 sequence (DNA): TGTGCCAGCAGCTTGGCCTTGAACACTGAAGCTTTCTTT.

The CDR3 reads CASSSILLSSYEQYF. CDR3 coding DNA: TGTGCCAGCAGCTCAATTCTGTTGAGCTCCTACGAGCAGTACTTC. The chain joins TRBV5-6 to TRBJ2-7; D is unresolved. This CDR3 contains 15 residues. V was shortened by 3 bases and J by 0 bases, with 13 bases between the two germline ends. CDR1 and CDR2 (germline): SGHDT, YYEEEE. Looking up the rest from reference TRBV5-6 and TRBJ2-7 gives the full variable domain: DAGVTQSPTHLIKTRGQQVTLRCSPKSGHDTVSWYQQALGQGPQFIFQYYEEEERQRGNFPDRFSGHQFPNYSSELNVNALLLGDSALYLCASSSILLSSYEQYFGPGTRLTVT.

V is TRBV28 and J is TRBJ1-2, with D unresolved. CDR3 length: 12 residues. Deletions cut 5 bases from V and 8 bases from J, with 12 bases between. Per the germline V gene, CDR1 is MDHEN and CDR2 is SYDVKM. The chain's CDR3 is CASSVAVEGYTF. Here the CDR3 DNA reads TGTGCCAGCAGTGTCGCAGTAGAAGGCTACACCTTC.

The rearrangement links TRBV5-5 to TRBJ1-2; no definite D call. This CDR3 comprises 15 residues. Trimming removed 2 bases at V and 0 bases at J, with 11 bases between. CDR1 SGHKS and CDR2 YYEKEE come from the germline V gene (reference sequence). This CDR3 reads CASSFDISPNYGYTF. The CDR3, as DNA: TGTGCCAGCAGCTTCGACATCTCCCCTAACTATGGCTACACCTTC.

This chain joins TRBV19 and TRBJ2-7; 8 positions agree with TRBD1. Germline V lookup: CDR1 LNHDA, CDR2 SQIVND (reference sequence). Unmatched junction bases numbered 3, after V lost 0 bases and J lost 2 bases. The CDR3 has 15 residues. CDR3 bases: TGTGCCAGTAGTATAGAAGGACAGGGTCCCTACGAGCAGTACTTC. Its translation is CASSIEGQGPYEQYF.

The DNA of the CDR3 is TGTGCCTGGAGTCCAACCCGGACTAGCGGGAGTCAAGATACGCAGTATTTT. This sequence encodes CAWSPTRTSGSQDTQYF. This chain uses TRBV30 with TRBJ2-3, with TRBD2 matching over 13 bases. CDR1 GTSNPN and CDR2 SVGIG come from the germline V gene (reference sequence). The trim removed 2 bases at V and 5 bases at J, leaving 10 bases unmatched. The CDR3 consists of 17 residues.

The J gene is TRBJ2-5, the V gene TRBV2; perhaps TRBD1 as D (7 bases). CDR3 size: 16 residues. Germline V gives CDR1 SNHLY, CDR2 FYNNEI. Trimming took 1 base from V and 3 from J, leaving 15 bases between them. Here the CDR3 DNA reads TGTGCCAGCAGTGAAGGGGCAGGGGGGATGGAAGAGACCCAGTACTTC. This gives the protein CASSEGAGGMEETQYF.

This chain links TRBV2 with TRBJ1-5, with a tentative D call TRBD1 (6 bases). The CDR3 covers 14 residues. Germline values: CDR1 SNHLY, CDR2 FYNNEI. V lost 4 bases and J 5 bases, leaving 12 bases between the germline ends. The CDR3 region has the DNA TGTGCCAGCAGTGCAGGGGACCGCGATCAGCCCCAGCATTTT. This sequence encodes CASSAGDRDQPQHF.

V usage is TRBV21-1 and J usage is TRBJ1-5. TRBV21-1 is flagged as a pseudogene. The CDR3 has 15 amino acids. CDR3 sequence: CASSKAEGKDQPQHF. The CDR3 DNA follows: TGTGCCAGCAGCAAAGCGGAGGGGAAAGATCAGCCCCAGCATTTT.

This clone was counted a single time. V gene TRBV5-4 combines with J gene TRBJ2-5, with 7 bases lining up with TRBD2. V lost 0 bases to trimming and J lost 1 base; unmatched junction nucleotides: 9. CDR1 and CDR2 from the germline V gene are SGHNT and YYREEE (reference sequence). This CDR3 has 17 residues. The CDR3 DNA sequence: TGTGCCAGCAGCTTGGGGCCTAGCGGAGGACTCCAAGAGACCCAGTACTTC. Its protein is CASSLGPSGGLQETQYF.

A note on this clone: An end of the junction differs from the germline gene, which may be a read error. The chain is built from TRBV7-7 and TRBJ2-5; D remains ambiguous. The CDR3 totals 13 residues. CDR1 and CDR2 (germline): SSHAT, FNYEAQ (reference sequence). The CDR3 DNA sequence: TGTGCTAGCAGCCCCATGGTCCAAGAGACCCAGTACTTC. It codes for CASSPMVQETQYF.

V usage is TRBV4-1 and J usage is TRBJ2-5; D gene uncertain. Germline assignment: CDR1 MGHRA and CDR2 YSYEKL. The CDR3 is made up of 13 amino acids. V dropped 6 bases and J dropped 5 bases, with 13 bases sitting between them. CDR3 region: CASRSPNGETQYF. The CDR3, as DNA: TGCGCCAGCAGATCCCCTAATGGGGAGACCCAGTACTTC.

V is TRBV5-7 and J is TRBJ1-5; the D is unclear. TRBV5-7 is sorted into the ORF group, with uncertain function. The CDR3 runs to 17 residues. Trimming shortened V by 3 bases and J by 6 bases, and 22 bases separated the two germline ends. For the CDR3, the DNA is TGTGCCAGCAGCTCGGACCCACTGGGGTGGATGAGTCAGCCCCAGCATTTT. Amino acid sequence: CASSSDPLGWMSQPQHF.

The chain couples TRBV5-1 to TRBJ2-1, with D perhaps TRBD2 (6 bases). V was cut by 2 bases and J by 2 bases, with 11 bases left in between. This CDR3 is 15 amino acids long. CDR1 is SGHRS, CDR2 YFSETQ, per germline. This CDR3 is CASSLTSSPYNEQFF. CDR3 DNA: TGCGCCAGCAGCTTAACTAGCAGCCCCTACAATGAGCAGTTCTTC.

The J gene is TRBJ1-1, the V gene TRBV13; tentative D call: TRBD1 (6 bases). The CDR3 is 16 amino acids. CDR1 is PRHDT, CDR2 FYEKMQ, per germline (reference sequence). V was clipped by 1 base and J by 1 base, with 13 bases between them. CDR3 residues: CASSLAGARANTEAFF. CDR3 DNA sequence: TGTGCCAGCAGCTTAGCAGGGGCTCGGGCGAACACTGAAGCTTTCTTT.

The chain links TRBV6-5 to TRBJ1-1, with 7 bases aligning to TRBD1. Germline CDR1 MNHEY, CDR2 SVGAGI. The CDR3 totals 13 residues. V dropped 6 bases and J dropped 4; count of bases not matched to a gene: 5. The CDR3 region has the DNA TGTGCCAGCAGGAGTGACAGGGCCACTGAAGCTTTCTTT. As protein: CASRSDRATEAFF.

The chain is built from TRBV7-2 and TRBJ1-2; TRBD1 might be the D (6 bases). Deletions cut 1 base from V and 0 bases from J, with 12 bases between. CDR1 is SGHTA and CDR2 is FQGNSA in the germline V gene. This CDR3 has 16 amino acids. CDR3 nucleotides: TGTGCCAGCAGCTTAGACAGGGCCGCCCCTAACTATGGCTACACCTTC. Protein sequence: CASSLDRAAPNYGYTF.

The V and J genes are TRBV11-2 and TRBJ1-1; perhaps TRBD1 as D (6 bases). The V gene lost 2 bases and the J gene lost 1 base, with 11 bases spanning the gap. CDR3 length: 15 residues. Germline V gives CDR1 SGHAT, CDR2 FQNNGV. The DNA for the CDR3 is TGTGCCAGCAGCTTATTTTCGGGGGCGAACACTGAAGCTTTCTTT. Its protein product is CASSLFSGANTEAFF.